These 28 T cell receptor beta chains were all obtained from the same sample, sequenced in a study of response to subunit inactivated influenza vaccine. Using its own MiXCR run on the RT-PCR reads, TCRdb lists one record per CDR3 protein. The profile shows about 500,000 distinct CDR3 sequences, around 7.9% of them singletons. Sample: PBMCs from blood, taken about 24 months after vaccination. Every receptor here comes from a man aged 50 to 69 who received an inactivated influenza vaccine.

This clonotype was detected a few times. The gene calls are TRBV28 and TRBJ1-5, with TRBD1 matching over 7 bases. V lost 7 bases, J lost 2 bases, and 11 bases stayed unmatched. Germline V lookup: CDR1 MDHEN, CDR2 SYDVKM. The CDR3 has 16 amino acids. The CDR3 here is CASTSQGGLGNQPQHF. The CDR3, as DNA: TGTGCCAGCACTAGTCAGGGGGGGCTTGGCAATCAGCCCCAGCATTTT. Full variable domain (rest looked up from reference TRBV28 and TRBJ1-5): DVKVTQSSRYLVKRTGEKVFLECVQDMDHENMFWYRQDPGLGLRLIYFSYDVKMKEKGDIPEGYSVSREKKERFSLILESASTNQTSMYLCASTSQGGLGNQPQHFGDGTRLSIL.

This sequence joins TRBV7-9 and TRBJ1-4; no reliable D call. CDR3 length: 15 residues. Per the germline V gene, CDR1 is SEHNR and CDR2 is FQNEAQ (reference sequence). V lost 5 bases to trimming and J lost 1 base, with 11 bases between them. The CDR3 region is CASSPGGVTNEKLFF. The CDR3 DNA reads TGTGCCAGCAGCCCCGGTGGGGTAACTAATGAAAAACTGTTTTTT.

This clonotype appeared many times. The rearrangement joins TRBV12-3 or TRBV12-4 to TRBJ2-1; the D gene is possibly TRBD2 (5 bases). The ends were cut back, 6 bases at V and 2 bases at J, with 8 bases in the middle. The CDR3 extends over 13 amino acids. The CDR3 sequence: CASRFGAYNEQFF. The CDR3 DNA reads as TGTGCCAGCAGATTCGGGGCCTACAATGAGCAGTTCTTC.

This clonotype was counted at least ten times. The rearrangement joins TRBV4-2 to TRBJ2-5; 10 bases are shared with TRBD2. Germline V gene sequence: CDR1 LGHNA, CDR2 YNFKEQ. The V gene end was trimmed by 1 base and the J gene end by 3 bases; junction bases not matched to a gene: 5. The CDR3 totals 16 residues. CDR3 sequence: CASSQASGGGKETQYF. CDR3 in DNA: TGTGCCAGCAGCCAAGCTAGCGGGGGCGGGAAAGAGACCCAGTACTTC.

The chain has TRBV20-1 and TRBJ1-1; TRBD1 matches 9 bases. With V trimmed by 1 base and J by 7 bases, 7 bases remained unmatched. CDR3 length: 14 residues. Germline assignment: CDR1 DFQATT and CDR2 SNEGSKA (reference sequence). CDR3 loop: CSARAPDRGFEAFF. CDR3 nucleotide sequence: TGCAGTGCTAGAGCCCCGGACAGGGGTTTTGAAGCTTTCTTT.

The chain employs TRBV9 and TRBJ2-7; D perhaps matches TRBD2 (6 bases). This CDR3 region has 14 residues. V lost 2 bases and J lost 4, with 13 bases in between. Germline CDR1 and CDR2: SGDLS and YYNGEE. The CDR3 bases are TGTGCCAGCAGCGTCACGGGGGATGTTTACGAGCAGTACTTC. It encodes CASSVTGDVYEQYF.

This clonotype was observed at least ten times. This sequence joins TRBV29-1 and TRBJ1-3; a weak D match, TRBD1 (5 bases). V lost 7 bases and J 2 bases, leaving 6 bases between the germline ends. CDR1 and CDR2 from the germline V gene are SQVTM and ANQGSEA. The CDR3 consists of 11 residues. The CDR3 DNA reads TGCAGCGCAGGGACTGGAAACACCATATATTTT. It is translated as CSAGTGNTIYF.

This clonotype came up many times. The V gene is TRBV20-1, the J gene TRBJ2-7; D possibly corresponds to TRBD2 (6 bases). Germline V gene data show CDR1 as DFQATT and CDR2 as SNEGSKA (reference sequence). V was pared by 6 bases and J by 4 bases, with 19 bases between. This CDR3 contains 14 residues. The CDR3 bases are TGCAGTGCCTACCCCGGGACTGGGGGTTACGAGCAGTACTTC. This gives the protein CSAYPGTGGYEQYF.

This clonotype has more than one count but fewer than ten. The chain combines TRBV5-1 with TRBJ2-1, with 11 bases aligning to TRBD2. The CDR3 spans 15 residues. V was clipped by 3 bases and J by 7 bases; unmatched bases: 6. Germline-derived CDR1 and CDR2 are SGHRS and YFSETQ. The CDR3 DNA follows: TGCGCCAGCAGCTCTAGCGGGAGGCCTAAGAATGAGCAGTTCTTC. Residues: CASSSSGRPKNEQFF. The variable domain in full, completed from reference TRBV5-1 and TRBJ2-1, reads KAGVTQTPRYLIKTRGQQVTLSCSPISGHRSVSWYQQTPGQGLQFLFEYFSETQRNKGNFPGRFSGRQFSNSRSEMNVSTLELGDSALYLCASSSSGRPKNEQFFGPGTRLTVL.

This clonotype was found a few times. V and J are TRBV9 and TRBJ2-1; 11 bases match TRBD2. CDR3 length equals 14 residues. Trimming took 2 bases from V and 6 from J; bases not matched to a gene: 1. The germline CDR1 and CDR2 sequences are SGDLS and YYNGEE. The CDR3 sequence: CASSVSGRANEQFF. The DNA of the CDR3 is TGTGCCAGCAGCGTTAGCGGGAGGGCCAATGAGCAGTTCTTC. Full variable domain (remainder filled in from reference TRBV9 and TRBJ2-1): DSGVTQTPKHLITATGQRVTLRCSPRSGDLSVYWYQQSLDQGLQFLIQYYNGEERAKGNILERFSAQQFPDLHSELNLSSLELGDSALYFCASSVSGRANEQFFGPGTRLTVL.

This clonotype was seen only a few times. This rearrangement joins TRBV20-1 to TRBJ1-5; D is possibly TRBD1 (6 bases). Germline V gene data show CDR1 as DFQATT and CDR2 as SNEGSKA (reference sequence). Trimming took 0 bases from V and 0 from J, leaving 12 bases between them. This CDR3 region has 16 residues. CDR3 DNA: TGCAGTGCTAGAGATCCCTGGACAGTTAGCAATCAGCCCCAGCATTTT. This encodes CSARDPWTVSNQPQHF.

This clonotype occurred many times. This rearrangement joins TRBV20-1 to TRBJ2-2, with D perhaps matching TRBD1 (5 bases). V lost 6 bases and J lost 1, with 9 bases in between. The germline V gene has CDR1 DFQATT and CDR2 SNEGSKA (reference sequence). The CDR3 loop spans 13 amino acids. This CDR3 reads CSAPGQNTGELFF. As DNA, the CDR3 is TGCAGTGCCCCCGGACAGAACACCGGGGAGCTGTTTTTT.

This clonotype showed up many times. The chain couples TRBV7-8 to TRBJ2-6; D is undetermined. Germline V gene data show CDR1 as SGHVS and CDR2 as FQNEAQ. Trimming took 1 base from V and 0 from J, leaving 7 bases between them. The CDR3 has 16 residues. CDR3 in amino acids: CASSLVVYSGANVLTF. The CDR3 DNA reads TGTGCCAGCAGCTTAGTGGTCTACTCTGGGGCCAACGTCCTGACTTTC.

This clonotype turned up a few times. J is TRBJ2-3 and V is TRBV6-1; D gene uncertain. Germline assignment: CDR1 MNHNS and CDR2 SASEGT. This CDR3 is built from 15 residues. V lost 4 bases to trimming and J lost 0 bases, with 11 bases between them. The CDR3 protein is CASSGRSRSTDTQYF. The CDR3 DNA follows: TGTGCCAGCAGTGGCCGGTCAAGAAGCACAGATACGCAGTATTTT.

The rearrangement uses TRBV5-1 and TRBJ2-3; D is ambiguous. The V end was cut by 0 bases, the J end by 8 bases, with 7 bases between. The CDR3 is 12 amino acids. Germline CDR1 reads SGHRS; CDR2 reads YFSETQ. As DNA, the CDR3 is TGCGCCAGCAGCTTGGGGTCCGGTACGCAGTATTTT. As protein: CASSLGSGTQYF.

The chain uses TRBV20-1 and TRBJ2-4, with D tentatively TRBD1 (6 bases). V was cut by 6 bases and J by 7 bases, with 16 bases left in between. There are 13 residues in the CDR3. The germline V gene has CDR1 DFQATT and CDR2 SNEGSKA (reference sequence). The CDR3 sequence: CSAAGTPQNIQYF. CDR3 sequence (DNA): TGCAGTGCAGCCGGGACACCACAGAACATTCAGTACTTC.

The chain joins TRBV11-2 to TRBJ2-1, with 11 nucleotides matching TRBD2. V gave up 2 bases and J gave up 7 bases; unmatched junction bases: 16. This CDR3 spans 19 amino acids. Germline V CDR1 and CDR2: SGHAT, FQNNGV. The CDR3 DNA reads as TGTGCCAGCAGCTTAACCACGGTGACTAGCGGGAAGATAGCGAATGAGCAGTTCTTC. This gives the protein CASSLTTVTSGKIANEQFF.

This clonotype was observed a handful of times. This chain links TRBV5-1 with TRBJ2-5; the D gene is possibly TRBD1 (6 bases). The germline gives CDR1 SGHRS, CDR2 YFSETQ. Trimming took 4 bases from V and 7 from J, leaving 17 bases between them. The CDR3 is made up of 14 amino acids. Written as DNA, the CDR3 is TGCGCCAGCAGCGGTAGGGACATTCGTGGGACCCAGTACTTC. Translating it yields CASSGRDIRGTQYF.

The chain employs TRBV20-1 and TRBJ2-3; 15 nucleotides line up with TRBD2. Losses at the gene ends were 4 bases for V and 3 bases for J; bases not matched to a gene: 8. The CDR3 totals 17 residues. CDR1 DFQATT and CDR2 SNEGSKA come from the germline V gene (reference sequence). The CDR3 protein is CSANLGTSGRRTDTQYF. In DNA, the CDR3 is TGCAGTGCTAATCTAGGGACTAGCGGGAGGAGGACAGATACGCAGTATTTT.

This clonotype occurred many times. CDR3 protein: CSVWRAATDTQYF. CDR3 coding DNA: TGCAGTGTGTGGAGGGCGGCCACAGATACGCAGTATTTT. This chain joins TRBV20-1 and TRBJ2-3; possible D gene TRBD2, 6 bases. This CDR3 has 13 residues. Trimming pared 7 bases from V and 2 bases from J, leaving 13 bases between. Germline V gene data show CDR1 as DFQATT and CDR2 as SNEGSKA (reference sequence).

This clonotype was detected ten times or more. This chain uses TRBV14 with TRBJ2-2, with a tentative D call TRBD1 (5 bases). V was cut by 4 bases and J by 1 base, with 10 bases left in between. Germline CDR1 is SGHDN and CDR2 is FVKESK. There are 15 residues in the CDR3. CDR3 nucleotide sequence: TGTGCCAGCAGCCGAAACACAGGGAACACCGGGGAGCTGTTTTTT. Amino acid sequence: CASSRNTGNTGELFF. Variable domain in full (rest from reference TRBV14 and TRBJ2-2): EAGVTQFPSHSVIEKGQTVTLRCDPISGHDNLYWYRRVMGKEIKFLLHFVKESKQDESGMPNNRFLAERTGGTYSTLKVQPAELEDSGVYFCASSRNTGNTGELFFGEGSRLTVL.

This clonotype was detected many times. The rearrangement uses TRBV28 and TRBJ1-2; D unclear. Germline V gene data show CDR1 as MDHEN and CDR2 as SYDVKM. The CDR3 has 15 amino acids. V was pared by 3 bases and J by 3 bases, with 14 bases between. CDR3 sequence reads: CASSFPQRADYGYTF. The CDR3 nucleotides are TGTGCCAGCAGTTTCCCCCAGAGGGCTGACTATGGCTACACCTTC.

In this sample, this clonotype turned up many times. This chain uses TRBV6-1 with TRBJ2-3, with D uncertain. There are 14 residues in the CDR3. Per germline, CDR1 MNHNS and CDR2 SASEGT. V lost 5 bases and J 2 bases, leaving 11 bases between the germline ends. The CDR3 spells CASSLMGFTDTQYF. CDR3 DNA sequence: TGTGCCAGCAGTCTAATGGGGTTCACAGATACGCAGTATTTT.

This clonotype was seen a handful of times. The gene calls are TRBV7-6 and TRBJ2-1; TRBD1 might be the D (6 bases). The CDR3 has 17 amino acids. V lost 4 bases to trimming and J lost 1 base, with 17 bases between them. Germline V gene lookup returns CDR1 SGHVS and CDR2 FNYEAQ. The CDR3 loop reads CASSSTGFGLSYNEQFF. In DNA, the CDR3 is TGTGCCAGCAGCTCCACAGGGTTCGGACTTTCCTACAATGAGCAGTTCTTC.

This clonotype has more than one count but fewer than ten. The chain combines TRBV12-3 or TRBV12-4 with TRBJ2-1, with 9 bases identical to TRBD2. V dropped 5 bases and J dropped 7; count of bases not matched to a gene: 9. The CDR3 has 15 residues. The CDR3 region is CASSARGGVENEQFF. CDR3 nucleotide sequence: TGTGCCAGCAGTGCGCGGGGGGGCGTGGAGAATGAGCAGTTCTTC.

The chain employs TRBV7-2 and TRBJ2-7; a possible D gene is TRBD1 (5 bases). V lost 4 bases and J lost 0, with 16 bases in between. Per the germline V gene, CDR1 is SGHTA and CDR2 is FQGNSA. This CDR3 has 16 residues. The CDR3 loop is CASSSPRTRNSYEQYF. For the CDR3, the DNA is TGTGCCAGCAGCTCACCTCGGACACGAAACTCCTACGAGCAGTACTTC.

This clonotype was counted at least ten times. The V and J genes are TRBV6-1 and TRBJ2-3; no clear D. V was cut by 6 bases and J by 0 bases, with 10 bases left in between. Germline lookup yields CDR1 MNHNS and CDR2 SASEGT. This CDR3 spans 14 amino acids. CDR3 DNA sequence: TGTGCCAGCAGCCCCGGAGCTAGCACAGATACGCAGTATTTT. It is translated as CASSPGASTDTQYF.

This clonotype occurred a few times. The chain uses TRBV28 and TRBJ2-3; 9 nucleotides match TRBD2. The CDR3 has 14 amino acids. Losses at the gene ends were 6 bases for V and 9 bases for J; bases not matched to a gene: 10. Germline lookup yields CDR1 MDHEN and CDR2 SYDVKM. The CDR3 region has the DNA TGTGCCAGCAGGAAAAGCGGGAGGTCACCCACGCAGTATTTT. Translation: CASRKSGRSPTQYF.